A single sample is the source of the 16 T cell receptor beta chains below, sequenced in a study of shared clonotypes between healthy human individuals. Profiled with immunoSEQ multiplex PCR; TCRdb holds only in-frame clones, not every one. The repertoire includes approximately 1.5 million clones, less than 99% of them detected once, and 0.36% sits in the top ten. Sequenced input: naive CD4+ T cells sorted from blood. The subset: CD45RA+ positively selected. The receptors come from a young man in good health.

The CDR3 is CASSEWSAGELFF. The CDR3 nucleotides read TGTGCCAGCAGTGAATGGTCAGCCGGGGAGCTGTTTTTT. V usage is TRBV2 and J usage is TRBJ2-2; D is unresolved. V shed 2 bases and J shed 6 bases, with 7 bases lying between them. The CDR3 spans 13 residues. CDR1 SNHLY and CDR2 FYNNEI come from the germline V gene.

The chain carries TRBV2 and TRBJ1-3, with no clear D. The germline gives CDR1 SNHLY, CDR2 FYNNEI. CDR3 length equals 14 residues. The germline V and J ends were trimmed by 4 bases and 4 bases, with 11 bases remaining between them. The CDR3 sequence is CASSVTTAGNTIYF. DNA of the CDR3: TGTGCCAGCAGTGTGACGACGGCGGGAAACACCATATATTTT.

V usage is TRBV4-3 and J usage is TRBJ2-5, with a tentative D call TRBD1 (6 bases). V was pared by 1 base and J by 4 bases, with 19 bases between. The CDR3 spans 17 residues. CDR1 is LGHNA and CDR2 is YSLEER in the germline V gene. CDR3 protein: CASSQAEYRAGVETQYF. As DNA, the CDR3 is TGCGCCAGCAGCCAAGCGGAGTACAGGGCGGGCGTAGAGACCCAGTACTTC.

This clone has a handful of counts. The rearrangement links TRBV5-5 to TRBJ1-1, with D possibly TRBD1 on 6 matching bases. This CDR3 spans 13 amino acids. Germline V gene data show CDR1 as SGHKS and CDR2 as YYEKEE (reference sequence). V was trimmed by 0 bases and J by 4 bases, leaving 7 bases between them. Written as DNA, the CDR3 is TGTGCCAGCAGCTTGGAGGGGGGCACTGAAGCTTTCTTT. It yields the protein CASSLEGGTEAFF.

V and J are TRBV14 and TRBJ2-1, with a weak D call TRBD1 (6 bases). With 1 base removed from V and 9 bases from J, the gap between germline ends came to 10 bases. The CDR3 length is 13 residues. Germline V CDR1 and CDR2: SGHDN, FVKESK. CDR3 coding DNA: TGTGCCAGCAGCCAAGGGGGGCCGCTTGAGCAGTTCTTC. Translating gives CASSQGGPLEQFF.

This clone was counted a single time. This sample includes further DNA sequences coding for the same CDR3. The chain carries TRBV7-2 and TRBJ1-5; the D gene is possibly TRBD1 (5 bases). Trimming removed 5 bases from V and 2 bases from J, with 10 bases in between. The CDR3 contains 14 residues. Looked up from germline, CDR1 is SGHTA and CDR2 is FQGNSA. In DNA, the CDR3 is TGTGCCAGCAGCCCTCGAGGGGGCAATCAGCCCCAGCATTTT. Translating it yields CASSPRGGNQPQHF. Based on the CDR3 plus reference TRBV7-2 and TRBJ1-5, the full variable domain is GAGVSQSPSNKVTEKGKDVELRCDPISGHTALYWYRQSLGQGLEFLIYFQGNSAPDKSGLPSDRFSAERTGGSVSTLTIQRTQQEDSAVYLCASSPRGGNQPQHFGDGTRLSIL.

On this clone: A much larger clone differs by one base, so this may be a read error. Other nucleotide sequences in the sample specify the same CDR3. The V call is TRBV7-2, the J call TRBJ2-5; no clear D gene. The CDR3 sequence is 11 residues long. Germline V gives CDR1 SGHTA, CDR2 FQGNSA. V was pared by 5 bases and J by 5 bases, with 6 bases between. The DNA of the CDR3 is TGTGCCAGCAGCGTGGGGGAGACCCAGTACTTC. Protein sequence: CASSVGETQYF.

As regards this clone: The sample carries other DNA sequences with the same CDR3. This chain uses TRBV7-9 with TRBJ2-1, with 11 bases aligning to TRBD2. This CDR3 has 17 amino acids. V shed 5 bases and J 2 bases; nucleotides not matched to a gene: 8. CDR1 and CDR2 (germline): SEHNR, FQNEAQ (reference sequence). The CDR3 loop is CASSLGGLAGTYNEQFF. The CDR3 nucleotides are TGTGCCAGCAGCCTCGGAGGACTAGCGGGTACCTACAATGAGCAGTTCTTC.

CDR3 region: CASSLKQNTEAFF. CDR3 nucleotide sequence: TGTGCCAGCAGCTTAAAGCAAAACACTGAAGCTTTCTTT. This chain links TRBV6-4 with TRBJ1-1; D gene unclear. The germline V and J ends were trimmed by 6 bases and 2 bases, with 10 bases remaining between them. Germline CDR1 MRHNA, CDR2 SNTAGT. The CDR3 sequence is 13 residues long.

This chain links TRBV29-1 with TRBJ2-1; 7 bases line up with TRBD2. The CDR3 runs to 14 residues. The germline gives CDR1 SQVTM, CDR2 ANQGSEA. The trim removed 4 bases at V and 0 bases at J, leaving 3 bases unmatched. Here the CDR3 reads CSVGTSDSYNEQFF. Written as DNA, the CDR3 is TGCAGCGTTGGAACTAGCGACTCCTACAATGAGCAGTTCTTC.

The chain carries TRBV28 and TRBJ2-7; either TRBD1 or TRBD2 may fit D (6 bases each). Germline V gene data show CDR1 as MDHEN and CDR2 as SYDVKM. Trimming removed 4 bases from V and 5 bases from J, with 15 bases in between. The CDR3 spans 14 residues. The DNA of the CDR3 is TGTGCCAGCAGTTCCGGGACAAGGGAGGACGAGCAGTACTTC. Its translation is CASSSGTREDEQYF.

This clone was recorded a few times. The sample contains more than one DNA sequence encoding this CDR3. The chain employs TRBV2 and TRBJ2-7; D not resolved. The V gene's germline CDR1 is SNHLY and CDR2 FYNNEI. Trimming removed 2 bases at V and 4 bases at J, with 0 bases between. The CDR3 contains 10 residues. The CDR3 nucleotides read TGTGCCAGCAGTGAATACGAGCAGTACTTC. It yields the protein CASSEYEQYF.

The chain combines TRBV30 with TRBJ1-5, with 7 bases lining up with TRBD1. The J segment lost 5 bases and the V segment lost 5 bases, leaving 6 bases of the junction unmatched. The CDR3 sequence is 13 residues long. Germline assignment: CDR1 GTSNPN and CDR2 SVGIG (reference sequence). CDR3 sequence (DNA): TGTGCCTGGCAGGGGGTAGGTGATCAGCCCCAGCATTTT. Its protein product is CAWQGVGDQPQHF.

The chain joins TRBV18 to TRBJ1-2; D gene uncertain. Trimming stripped 3 bases from V and 4 bases from J, with 15 bases between. Germline lookup yields CDR1 KGHSH and CDR2 LQKENI. The CDR3 spans 15 residues. As DNA, the CDR3 is TGTGCCAGCTCACCCGCCCCCTCAGCCCCCTATGGCTACACCTTC. This translates into CASSPAPSAPYGYTF.

The chain is built from TRBV7-2 and TRBJ2-1; TRBD2 aligns across 12 bases. After removal of 5 bases from V and 9 bases from J, the junction contained 8 bases not matched to a gene. Per the germline V gene, CDR1 is SGHTA and CDR2 is FQGNSA. The CDR3 runs to 15 residues. The CDR3 loop is CASSVRTSGKVEQFF. The CDR3 DNA reads TGTGCCAGCAGCGTACGGACTAGCGGGAAGGTTGAGCAGTTCTTC.

The V and J genes are TRBV4-1 and TRBJ2-2; 7 bases line up with TRBD2. With V trimmed by 0 bases and J by 0 bases, 7 bases remained unmatched. The CDR3 covers 18 residues. Germline V gene sequence: CDR1 MGHRA, CDR2 YSYEKL. The CDR3 loop is CASSQDVPSGTNTGELFF. The CDR3 region has the DNA TGCGCCAGCAGCCAAGATGTCCCTAGCGGTACGAACACCGGGGAGCTGTTTTTT.